A single sample is the source of the 8 T cell receptor beta chains below, sequenced in a study of cytomegalovirus exposure and HLA in healthy donors (dated by TCRdb to about 2017). The method behind the library was the immunoSEQ multiplex PCR assay. For the multiplex PCR, a mixture combining 60 forward primers for TCR Vbeta segments and 13 reverse primers for TCR Jbeta segments was used. TCRdb provides this immuneACCESS table in a form limited to in-frame rearrangements. Some clones are lacking; in checked studies, under half of them reflect an unresolved V gene, and why the rest are absent is not known. The sample table contains 110,000 to 150,000 clones; only one count was recorded for 82% of them. The ten largest clones add up to more than 2.5% of the sample. The sample taken for sequencing was PBMCs. These receptors came from a man aged 18 to 29 in good health and CMV-seropositive.

A few counts support this clone. The chain joins TRBV7-9 to TRBJ1-5; the match to TRBD1 covers 8 bases. The CDR3 contains 14 residues. Germline V gives CDR1 SEHNR, CDR2 FQNEAQ (reference sequence). With V trimmed by 1 base and J by 7 bases, 3 bases remained unmatched. CDR3 sequence reads: CASSLGTGRQPQHF. CDR3 coding DNA: TGTGCCAGCAGCTTAGGGACAGGGAGGCAGCCCCAGCATTTT. The full variable domain, completed using reference TRBV7-9 and TRBJ1-5, is DTGVSQNPRHKITKRGQNVTFRCDPISEHNRLYWYRQTLGQGPEFLTYFQNEAQLEKSRLLSDRFSAERPKGSFSTLEIQRTEQGDSAMYLCASSLGTGRQPQHFGDGTRLSIL.

V gene TRBV9 combines with J gene TRBJ1-1, with 8 positions matching TRBD1. CDR1 and CDR2 from the germline V gene are SGDLS and YYNGEE. There are 15 residues in the CDR3. Germline trimming cut 5 bases from V and 1 base from J; bases unmatched to any gene: 7. CDR3 loop: CASSPLQGANTEAFF. DNA of the CDR3: TGTGCCAGCAGTCCACTCCAGGGGGCGAACACTGAAGCTTTCTTT. Variable domain in full (rest from reference TRBV9 and TRBJ1-1): DSGVTQTPKHLITATGQRVTLRCSPRSGDLSVYWYQQSLDQGLQFLIQYYNGEERAKGNILERFSAQQFPDLHSELNLSSLELGDSALYFCASSPLQGANTEAFFGQGTRLTVV.

The chain employs TRBV5-4 and TRBJ2-1, with TRBD2 matching 11 bases. The CDR3 is 14 residues long. J lost 7 bases, V lost 10 bases, and 10 bases had no gene match. Per the germline V gene, CDR1 is SGHNT and CDR2 is YYREEE (reference sequence). The CDR3 reads CASFATSGSNEQFF. In DNA, the CDR3 is TGTGCCTCATTCGCCACTAGCGGGAGTAATGAGCAGTTCTTC. Variable domain in full (rest from reference TRBV5-4 and TRBJ2-1): ETGVTQSPTHLIKTRGQQVTLRCSSQSGHNTVSWYQQALGQGPQFIFQYYREEENGRGNFPPRFSGLQFPNYSSELNVNALELDDSALYLCASFATSGSNEQFFGPGTRLTVL.

The chain uses TRBV28 and TRBJ1-2; TRBD1 might be the D (5 bases). Germline V lookup: CDR1 MDHEN, CDR2 SYDVKM. Trimming cost V 5 bases and J 1 base, with 8 bases left between them. This CDR3 comprises 13 residues. CDR3 coding DNA: TGTGCCAGCAGTCGACAGATTAACTATGGCTACACCTTC. Protein sequence: CASSRQINYGYTF.

V is TRBV11-2 and J is TRBJ2-3; D unresolved. This CDR3 has 15 residues. Germline CDR1 SGHAT, CDR2 FQNNGV. Trimming removed 1 base from V and 2 bases from J, with 10 bases in between. The CDR3 loop is CASSLVGSNTDTQYF. DNA for the CDR3: TGTGCCAGCAGCTTAGTGGGCTCAAACACAGATACGCAGTATTTT.

The rearrangement uses TRBV18 and TRBJ1-2, with a weak D call TRBD1 (5 bases). Germline V gene sequence: CDR1 KGHSH, CDR2 LQKENI. The CDR3 sequence is 15 residues long. Trimming took off 2 bases at V and 0 bases at J, with 10 bases between the two ends. The CDR3 is CASSPIAGTNYGYTF. CDR3 sequence (DNA): TGTGCCAGCTCACCAATAGCAGGGACTAACTATGGCTACACCTTC.

The rearrangement joins TRBV6-1 to TRBJ2-7; D might be TRBD1 (5 bases). The CDR3 contains 14 residues. Trimming pared 6 bases from V and 2 bases from J, leaving 14 bases between. Germline CDR1 is MNHNS and CDR2 is SASEGT. The CDR3 bases are TGTGCCAGCAGCAGCCGACAGCCCACCTACGAGCAGTACTTC. This codes for CASSSRQPTYEQYF.

The chain is built from TRBV9 and TRBJ2-7; D not certain. This CDR3 region has 12 residues. CDR1 and CDR2 from the germline V gene are SGDLS and YYNGEE. Between the trimmed V and J ends, which lost 4 bases and 0 bases, there was a span of 5 bases. CDR3 in DNA: TGTGCCAGCAGCCGTTCCTCCTACGAGCAGTACTTC. It is translated as CASSRSSYEQYF. The whole variable domain, filled in from reference TRBV9 and TRBJ2-7, reads DSGVTQTPKHLITATGQRVTLRCSPRSGDLSVYWYQQSLDQGLQFLIQYYNGEERAKGNILERFSAQQFPDLHSELNLSSLELGDSALYFCASSRSSYEQYFGPGTRLTVT.